This T cell receptor beta chain came from a study of T cell repertoires and Cas9 in healthy adults. Study at large: SpCas9-reactive CD4 and CD8 T cells were characterized for potency, cytotoxicity and lineage. General study points: In vitro, SpCas9-reactive Tregs were reported to curb effector T cell proliferation and function.

Of note for this clone: What it binds is not known.

Produced via immunoSEQ multiplex PCR; TCRdb's table is partial and in-frame only. This sample has fewer than 25,000 clones, with about 90% found just once. V lost 7 bases and J 4 bases, leaving 17 bases between the germline ends. The CDR3 runs to 15 residues. The germline gives CDR1 LNHDA, CDR2 SQIVND (reference sequence). The chain recombines TRBV19 with TRBJ2-1; D is tentatively TRBD1 or TRBD2 (5 bases each). The source is a human donor in good health. Sequencing was carried out using CD4+ effector T cells (CD127+, CD25-, CD137-, CD154-) from PBMCs; culture status not recorded. This CDR3 is CASNNPLAGYNEQFF. In DNA, the CDR3 is TGTGCCAGTAACAACCCCCTAGCAGGGTACAATGAGCAGTTCTTC.